This TCR beta chain stems from a study of neurological immune-mediated disorders. Study-level background: The approximately 34 multiple sclerosis patients comprised approximately 30 relapsing-remitting and 3 secondary progressive cases. The study's findings and limits: One related-CDR3 cluster, identified by phylogenetic grouping, held the repertoires of 18 of 34 multiple sclerosis patients and was a possible signature. The greatest TCR clonal expansion appeared in HTLV-1-associated myelopathy and the smallest, falling below healthy controls, in multiple sclerosis.

TCRdb processed the 5' RACE reads anew with MiXCR; each CDR3 protein has one entry. The table shows approximately 70,000 distinct CDR3 sequences, with around 5% occurring only once. There are many counts of this clonotype. The antigen is not known. This CDR3 is built from 15 residues. The germline V gene has CDR1 LGHDT and CDR2 YNNKEL (reference sequence). V trimming: 1 base; J trimming: 3 bases; junction bases outside the gene matches: 0. Unsorted libraries were derived from 2 million PBMCs stored at -80 C. The rearrangement links TRBV3-1 to TRBJ2-3; TRBD2 matches 11 bases. Sequencing input: PBMCs. This sequence originates from a woman in her sixties or seventies with multiple sclerosis. The CDR3 DNA sequence: TGTGCCAGCAGCCAAGGGACTAGCGGGACAGATACGCAGTATTTT. As protein: CASSQGTSGTDTQYF.